The clone carrying this T cell receptor beta chain has more than one count but fewer than ten. This CDR3 comprises 14 residues. V lost 6 bases to trimming and J lost 1 base, with 10 bases between them. CDR1 and CDR2 (germline): LGHNT, FRNRAP. Primers for the PCR totalled 60 Vbeta and 13 Jbeta. Assay: immunoSEQ multiplex PCR; the TCRdb copy retains only in-frame clones and omits some. The sample has 160,000 or so clones, nearly 80% seen once. The data derive from a study of cytomegalovirus exposure and HLA in healthy donors. The specimen was PBMCs. The source of this sequence is a woman in her 40s in good health and CMV-seronegative. The rearrangement joins TRBV12-5 to TRBJ2-1, with D perhaps TRBD1 (6 bases). For the CDR3, the DNA is TGTGCTAGTGGCTCCAGGGGATCCTACAATGAGCAGTTCTTC. Translated: CASGSRGSYNEQFF. The whole variable domain, filled in from reference TRBV12-5 and TRBJ2-1, reads DARVTQTPRHKVTEMGQEVTMRCQPILGHNTVFWYRQTMMQGLELLAYFRNRAPLDDSGMPKDRFSAEMPDATLATLKIQPSEPRDSAVYFCASGSRGSYNEQFFGPGTRLTVL.